The rows below give T cell receptor beta chains drawn from one sample of a study of blood T cell repertoires in COVID-19. The method was immunoSEQ multiplex PCR; TCRdb's version includes in-frame clones alone and lacks a portion of them. The sample has some 240,000 clones, more than 85% seen once; the top ten hold around 0.84%. Sequencing was performed on peripheral blood. Receptors were obtained from a man in his 60s with COVID-19, enrolled during active disease. The CDR3 runs from the conserved cysteine through the conserved F or W. Each record gives: V gene, clone size, D gene, J gene, CDR3 DNA, CDR3 protein. A D gene is named only where the DNA matches it firmly. The size entry is marked missing in some rows and otherwise reads once, few, many or a size class.

TRBV12-3/TRBV12-4	NA	NA	TRBJ1-1	TGTGCCAGCAGTTTACCGCCCGGGGAGGCTTTCTTT	CASSLPPGEAFF
TRBV4-1	NA	TRBD2	TRBJ2-1	TGCGCCAGCAGCCAGACGGGCGGGAGCCTCTACAATGAGCAGTTCTTC	CASSQTGGSLYNEQFF
TRBV5-4	NA	NA	TRBJ2-7	TGTGCCAGCAGCCTTGGGGCCTCCTTCCCCTACGAGCAGTACTTC	CASSLGASFPYEQYF
TRBV9	NA	NA	TRBJ1-1	TGTGCCAGCAGCGCTATGACAGGGAACACTGAAGCTTTCTTT	CASSAMTGNTEAFF
TRBV11-2	NA	TRBD1	TRBJ1-2	TGTGCCAGCAGCTCGCTGGGGTTCGGACAGGGGGTCGGCTACACCTTC	CASSSLGFGQGVGYTF
TRBV6-2/TRBV6-3	NA	TRBD1	TRBJ2-1	TGTGCCAGCAGTTACCAGCAGGGGGCCTACAATGAGCAGTTCTTC	CASSYQQGAYNEQFF
TRBV10-2	NA	TRBD2	TRBJ2-3	TGCGCCAGCAGTGGGGGGGGTGGGCAGTATTTT	CASSGGGGQYF
TRBV5-1	once	NA	TRBJ2-1	TGCGCCAGCAGCTTAGAGCCAAACTCCTACAATGAGCAGTTCTTC	CASSLEPNSYNEQFF
TRBV19	NA	TRBD1	TRBJ1-2	TGTGCCAGTAAGGCCGGGACAGTTTGGCCTAACTATGGCTACACCTTC	CASKAGTVWPNYGYTF
TRBV29-1	NA	NA	TRBJ2-5	TGCAGCGTCGATAAGGGCCAGGGGCGCCAGTACTTC	CSVDKGQGRQYF
TRBV4-1	NA	NA	TRBJ1-3	TGCGCCAGCAGCCAAGGGGACGGGAGCTCTGGAAACACCATATATTTT	CASSQGDGSSGNTIYF
TRBV5-1	NA	NA	TRBJ2-1	TGCGCCAGCAGCTTGGGGACAGACTACAATGAGCAGTTCTTC	CASSLGTDYNEQFF
TRBV5-1	NA	TRBD2	TRBJ2-5	TGCGCCAGCAGCTGGAGCGGGGGGACCCCCCAAGAGACCCAGTACTTC	CASSWSGGTPQETQYF
TRBV18	once	NA	TRBJ1-6	TGTGCCAGCTCTCCGACAGAAGATAATTCACCCCTCCACTTT	CASSPTEDNSPLHF
TRBV7-8	NA	NA	TRBJ1-6	TGTGCCAGCAGCTTGTTGTCAGGGGATGGTAATTCACCCCTCCACTTT	CASSLLSGDGNSPLHF
TRBV23-1	NA	TRBD2	TRBJ2-2	TGCGCCAGCAGTCAGGCTAGCGGAACGATTCTGAACACCGGGGAGCTGTTTTTT	CASSQASGTILNTGELFF
TRBV28	NA	NA	TRBJ1-2	TGTGCCAGCAGCGGGGGGGCTAACTATGGCTACACCTTC	CASSGGANYGYTF
TRBV2	NA	NA	TRBJ2-7	TGTGCCAGCAGTCGGGACTCCTACTACGAGCAGTACTTC	CASSRDSYYEQYF
TRBV3-1/TRBV3-2	NA	TRBD2	TRBJ2-7	TGTGCCAGCAGTCTGACTAGCGGGAGAAGCTACGAGCAGTACTTC	CASSLTSGRSYEQYF
TRBV28	NA	NA	TRBJ2-1	TGTGCCAGCAGCACCCCACCTCGGACAGATTTTATGTACAATGAGCAGTTCTTC	CASSTPPRTDFMYNEQFF
TRBV21-1	NA	NA	TRBJ1-4	TGTGCCAGCAGCACCCACTCCCGGGACAGACTGTTTTTT	CASSTHSRDRLFF
TRBV18	NA	NA	TRBJ1-1	TGTGCCAGCTCACCACCAGGGGACACTGAAGCTTTCTTT	CASSPPGDTEAFF
TRBV5-1	NA	TRBD1	TRBJ2-2	TGCGCCAGCAGCTTAGGACAGGACACCGGGGAGCTGTTTTTT	CASSLGQDTGELFF
TRBV6-6	NA	TRBD1	TRBJ2-5	TGTGCCACCTCGGACAGGGGGCTGGAGACCCAGTACTTC	CATSDRGLETQYF
TRBV7-2	many	NA	TRBJ2-7	TGTGCCAGCAGCTTAGAGACAGCATACGAGCAGTACTTC	CASSLETAYEQYF
TRBV2	NA	TRBD1	TRBJ2-1	TGTGCCAGCAGTGAAGCTGCCGGGACAGGGTATAATGAGCAGTTCTTC	CASSEAAGTGYNEQFF
TRBV6-2/TRBV6-3	NA	TRBD2	TRBJ2-7	TGTGCCAGCAGTTACCCCAGCGGGGGGCCTGACGAGCAGTACTTC	CASSYPSGGPDEQYF
TRBV7-2	NA	TRBD1	TRBJ1-3	TGTGCCAGCAGCCCAAAGACAGGGGCATTTGGAAACACCATATATTTT	CASSPKTGAFGNTIYF
TRBV7-9	NA	NA	TRBJ1-6	TGTGCCAGCAGCATCGGACAGTCGAATTCACCCCTCCACTTT	CASSIGQSNSPLHF
TRBV5-1	NA	NA	TRBJ1-1	TGCGCCAGCACAAGGGGTTTGAACACTGAAGCTTTCTTT	CASTRGLNTEAFF
TRBV3-1/TRBV3-2	NA	TRBD1	TRBJ1-4	TGTGCCAGCAGCCCCGGACAGGGTGCCTCAACTAATGAAAAACTGTTTTTT	CASSPGQGASTNEKLFF
TRBV9	NA	NA	TRBJ2-2	TGTGCCAGCAGCGTAATAAACCACCCCGGCGGGGAGCTGTTTTTT	CASSVINHPGGELFF
TRBV3-1/TRBV3-2	few	TRBD2	TRBJ2-1	TGTGCCAGCAGTCCTAGCGGGAGGGCCAATGAGCAGTTCTTC	CASSPSGRANEQFF
TRBV25-1	NA	NA	TRBJ1-2	TGTGCCAGCGCCCTTGGAGGGGATCTAGTCCATGGCTACACCTTC	CASALGGDLVHGYTF
TRBV5-1	NA	TRBD2	TRBJ2-1	TGCGCCAGCAGTCCTCTAGCGGGGGGTCCCTACAATGAGCAGTTCTTC	CASSPLAGGPYNEQFF
TRBV7-9	NA	TRBD1	TRBJ1-2	TGTGCCAGCAGCTCGGACAGGTTCTATGGCTACACCTTC	CASSSDRFYGYTF
TRBV7-3	NA	NA	TRBJ1-2	TGTGCCAGCAGCATTTCCGGGTCTGAGGGTTATGGCTACACCTTC	CASSISGSEGYGYTF
TRBV14	NA	NA	TRBJ2-2	TGTGCCAGCAGCGTCAGGGGTAGCACCGGGGAGCTGTTTTTT	CASSVRGSTGELFF
TRBV2	NA	NA	TRBJ1-3	TGTGCCAGCAGTGCTCGTTCTGGAAACACCATATATTTT	CASSARSGNTIYF
TRBV7-8	NA	NA	TRBJ2-7	TGTGCCAGCAGCTTGCCCCCGGGGGGCACGACCTACGAGCAGTACTTC	CASSLPPGGTTYEQYF
TRBV9	NA	TRBD1	TRBJ2-3	TGTGCCAGCAGCGTAGGACAGGGTGGCACAGATACGCAGTATTTT	CASSVGQGGTDTQYF
TRBV30	NA	TRBD1	TRBJ1-2	TGTGCCTGGAGCCTCGCCGGGACAGGTTATGGCTACACCTTC	CAWSLAGTGYGYTF
TRBV6-5	NA	TRBD1	TRBJ1-6	TGTGCCAGCAGTTACCGGGACAGGGTGAATTCACCCCTCCACTTT	CASSYRDRVNSPLHF
TRBV5-5	NA	TRBD1	TRBJ1-1	TGTGCCAGCAGCTTATTTGGGGGACAGGGGGTTGAAGCTTTCTTT	CASSLFGGQGVEAFF
TRBV4-1	NA	TRBD1	TRBJ2-3	TGCGCCAGCAGCCACGGGGGACAGGCCAGCACAGATACGCAGTATTTT	CASSHGGQASTDTQYF
TRBV30	NA	NA	TRBJ2-7	TGTGCCTGGAGTGTAGGAGGAACTAGCCCCGAGCAGTACTTC	CAWSVGGTSPEQYF
TRBV18	NA	NA	TRBJ1-3	TGTGCCAGCTCACCGGTGGCCTCTGGAAACACCATATATTTT	CASSPVASGNTIYF
TRBV28	NA	NA	TRBJ2-7	TGTGCCAGCATTGCCGGTGGGGGCCCCTACGAGCAGTACTTC	CASIAGGGPYEQYF
TRBV6-5	once	NA	TRBJ2-7	TGTGCCAGCTGGAGGCGAGGGAACGAGCAGTACTTC	CASWRRGNEQYF
TRBV7-2	NA	TRBD1	TRBJ2-1	TGTGCCAGCAGCCAAACAGGGGAAGGTTCCTACAATGAGCAGTTCTTC	CASSQTGEGSYNEQFF
TRBV14	NA	NA	TRBJ1-1	TGTGCCAGCAGCCAAGTCGACTTGCGAGCTTTCTTT	CASSQVDLRAFF
TRBV19	NA	NA	TRBJ1-1	TGTGCCAGTAGTCGTACAAGGAACACTGAAGCTTTCTTT	CASSRTRNTEAFF
TRBV19	once	NA	TRBJ1-3	TGTGCCAGTAGTACTGCGGCGGGCAGGTTCTCTGGAAACACCATATATTTT	CASSTAAGRFSGNTIYF
TRBV5-1	NA	TRBD1	TRBJ1-5	TGCGCCAGCAGCTTGGAACAGGGGAATCAGCCCCAGCATTTT	CASSLEQGNQPQHF
TRBV4-1	NA	NA	TRBJ1-3	TGCGCCAGCAGCCAAGAGGGGCTTGGGGCCCGCGGAAACACCATATATTTT	CASSQEGLGARGNTIYF
TRBV5-4	NA	NA	TRBJ2-7	TGTGCCAGCAGCTTGGGGGGGCTGTACGAGCAGTACTTC	CASSLGGLYEQYF
TRBV7-9	NA	TRBD1	TRBJ2-7	TGTGCCAGCAGCTTAGCGGGACAGGGTATGGACGAGCAGTACTTC	CASSLAGQGMDEQYF
TRBV29-1	NA	NA	TRBJ2-7	TGCAGCGGTGCCTCTCACCAGGGGTCCTACGAGCAGTACTTC	CSGASHQGSYEQYF
TRBV14	NA	NA	TRBJ1-2	TGTGCCAGCAGCCAAGCGGAGGTGGCTACTGATGGCTACACCTTC	CASSQAEVATDGYTF
TRBV5-1	NA	NA	TRBJ1-1	TGCGCCAGCAGCTTGGAACTAGGGAACACTGAAGCTTTCTTT	CASSLELGNTEAFF